The present T cell receptor beta chain was sequenced within a study of cytomegalovirus exposure and HLA in healthy donors. Findings of the study overall: Indistinguishable V segments such as TRBV6-2 and TRBV6-3 were excluded.

Every donor was a healthy person donating bone marrow. The primer mix had 60 Vbeta and 13 Jbeta primers. In the original workflow: It was a later analysis that counted 75 million to 90 million unique TCR beta chains, of which roughly 11 million were shared. Only in-frame clones appear in the TCRdb table, and some are missing; sequencing was by immunoSEQ multiplex PCR. The V and J calls and clone size are taken from that table; D and trimming were inferred from the DNA. The repertoire consists of under 200,000 clones, with roughly 80% occurring once and the leading ten covering approximately 1.5%. As regards this clone: Its matching antigen is unknown.

CDR3 length equals 12 residues. The germline gives CDR1 LNHDA, CDR2 SQIVND (reference sequence). The TCR originated in a woman between 18 and 29 years old in good health and CMV-seronegative. The sequencing sample was made of PBMCs. This rearrangement joins TRBV19 to TRBJ2-1, with D tentatively TRBD1 (6 bases). The CDR3, as DNA: TGTGCAAGTGGACAGACCTACAATGAGCAGTTCTTC. Translated: CASGQTYNEQFF.